A single sample is the source of the 20 T cell receptor beta chains below, sequenced in a study of blood T cell repertoires in COVID-19. Clones were sequenced by immunoSEQ multiplex PCR, and TCRdb holds only the in-frame ones, with some missing. Found here are about 300,000 clones, 80% to 90% of them singletons; the top ten hold around 6.6%. Sequencing was done on a sample of peripheral blood. The source is a man younger than 30 who had recovered from COVID-19.

This chain's CDR3 is CATRALAGGLNTGELFF. The CDR3 DNA reads TGTGCCACTCGGGCACTAGCGGGGGGCCTGAACACCGGGGAGCTGTTTTTT. The chain joins TRBV7-9 to TRBJ2-2; 12 bases are shared with TRBD2. The CDR3 contains 17 residues. The germline V gene encodes CDR1 SEHNR and CDR2 FQNEAQ (reference sequence). The V gene end was trimmed by 10 bases and the J gene end by 1 base; junction bases not matched to a gene: 10.

The chain is built from TRBV12-3 or TRBV12-4 and TRBJ1-6, with TRBD1 as a possible D gene (5 bases). Trimming pared 8 bases from V and 10 bases from J, leaving 12 bases between. The CDR3 runs to 12 residues. CDR3 in DNA: TGTGCCAGCGGGCAGGGAGGCTCACCCCTCCACTTT. Translated: CASGQGGSPLHF.

The chain combines TRBV19 with TRBJ2-2; possibly TRBD1 for D (6 bases). Trimming removed 9 bases at V and 5 bases at J, with 7 bases between. The CDR3 totals 11 residues. Germline-derived CDR1 and CDR2 are LNHDA and SQIVND (reference sequence). CDR3: CASTGTGELFF. In DNA, the CDR3 is TGTGCCAGCACAGGGACCGGGGAGCTGTTTTTT.

This rearrangement joins TRBV4-2 to TRBJ1-2; D uncertain. V was trimmed by 0 bases and J by 2 bases, leaving 10 bases between them. CDR3 length equals 15 residues. Germline-derived CDR1 and CDR2 are LGHNA and YNFKEQ. CDR3 nucleotide sequence: TGTGCCAGCAGCCAAGATGAGGGCGGGAACTATGGCTACACCTTC. Translated: CASSQDEGGNYGYTF.

The chain has TRBV30 and TRBJ2-3, with D tentatively TRBD1 (5 bases). The V gene lost 0 bases and the J gene lost 3 bases, with 13 bases spanning the gap. The CDR3 contains 15 residues. Germline lookup yields CDR1 GTSNPN and CDR2 SVGIG (reference sequence). In nucleotides, the CDR3 is TGTGCCTGGAGTGTACCGACCGACAGAACAGATACGCAGTATTTT. Translation gives CAWSVPTDRTDTQYF.

V is TRBV7-9 and J is TRBJ2-3, with a tentative D call TRBD1 (6 bases). This CDR3 has 14 amino acids. V gave up 5 bases and J gave up 1 base, with 10 bases separating them. The germline V gene has CDR1 SEHNR and CDR2 FQNEAQ (reference sequence). CDR3 loop: CASSPSGGTDTQYF. CDR3 in DNA: TGTGCCAGCAGCCCCTCAGGGGGCACAGATACGCAGTATTTT.

The chain joins TRBV6-6 to TRBJ1-2; 7 bases are a match to TRBD1. The CDR3 extends over 15 amino acids. Germline trimming cut 7 bases from V and 1 base from J; bases unmatched to any gene: 9. Germline lookup yields CDR1 MNHNY and CDR2 SVGAGI (reference sequence). The CDR3 region has the DNA TGTGCCAGCACGCCCGGGACAGAGATTAACTATGGCTACACCTTC. It is translated as CASTPGTEINYGYTF.

This sequence joins TRBV21-1 and TRBJ1-6; the table's D gene call, TRBD1, was not cross checked with the DNA. TRBV21-1 is classified as a pseudogene. This CDR3 is 16 amino acids long. The CDR3: CASSKGGRGLGSPLHF. In DNA, the CDR3 is TGTGCCAGCAGCAAAGGAGGCAGGGGGTTAGGGTCACCCCTCCACTTT.

The chain is built from TRBV4-1 and TRBJ2-1; 12 bases are a match to TRBD2. CDR3 length: 18 residues. Germline V gives CDR1 MGHRA, CDR2 YSYEKL. V dropped 4 bases and J dropped 0; count of bases not matched to a gene: 7. CDR3 DNA: TGCGCCAGCAGCCGAGGGACTAGCGGGTGGAGCTCCTACAATGAGCAGTTCTTC. Protein: CASSRGTSGWSSYNEQFF.

The CDR3 bases are TGCGCCAGCAGCGCCCCTACGAATGAAAAACTGTTTTTT. Translating it yields CASSAPTNEKLFF. This chain joins TRBV5-1 and TRBJ1-4; no firm D call. V lost 4 bases to trimming and J lost 5 bases, with 9 bases between them. The germline gives CDR1 SGHRS, CDR2 YFSETQ. The CDR3 covers 13 residues.

This clone showed up just once. This chain connects TRBV29-1 to TRBJ1-1; D unresolved. Germline values: CDR1 SQVTM, CDR2 ANQGSEA. The CDR3 has 12 residues. Trimming stripped 3 bases from V and 4 bases from J, with 9 bases between. The DNA for the CDR3 is TGCAGCGTTGACTTGGGGAGCACTGAAGCTTTCTTT. Translated, it gives CSVDLGSTEAFF. Full variable domain (missing parts from reference TRBV29-1 and TRBJ1-1): SAVISQKPSRDICQRGTSLTIQCQVDSQVTMMFWYRQQPGQSLTLIATANQGSEATYESGFVIDKFPISRPNLTFSTLTVSNMSPEDSSIYLCSVDLGSTEAFFGQGTRLTVV.

The V gene is TRBV5-1, the J gene TRBJ1-2, with a weak D call TRBD1 (6 bases). Germline lookup yields CDR1 SGHRS and CDR2 YFSETQ. The germline V and J ends were trimmed by 4 bases and 3 bases, with 13 bases remaining between them. The CDR3 covers 14 residues. In DNA, the CDR3 is TGCGCCAGCAGCCCGACGACAGGTGACTATGGCTACACCTTC. It encodes CASSPTTGDYGYTF. The complete variable domain, with remaining parts taken from reference TRBV5-1 and TRBJ1-2, reads KAGVTQTPRYLIKTRGQQVTLSCSPISGHRSVSWYQQTPGQGLQFLFEYFSETQRNKGNFPGRFSGRQFSNSRSEMNVSTLELGDSALYLCASSPTTGDYGYTFGSGTRLTVV.

This chain links TRBV7-9 with TRBJ2-7; 9 bases fit TRBD1. Germline values: CDR1 SEHNR, CDR2 FQNEAQ (reference sequence). The length of the CDR3 is 17 residues. Trimming removed 8 bases from V and 0 bases from J; junction bases left unmatched: 14. CDR3 in amino acids: CASYGTGTSKGSYEQYF. DNA for the CDR3: TGTGCCAGCTACGGGACAGGGACGTCTAAGGGCTCCTACGAGCAGTACTTC.

The chain recombines TRBV30 with TRBJ2-7; D possibly corresponds to TRBD1 (6 bases). The CDR3 contains 15 residues. V lost 0 bases to trimming and J lost 7 bases, with 19 bases between them. CDR1 GTSNPN and CDR2 SVGIG come from the germline V gene (reference sequence). The CDR3 loop is CAWSVGAGPGEEQYF. The CDR3 coding sequence is TGTGCCTGGAGTGTGGGGGCAGGGCCCGGGGAGGAGCAGTACTTC.

The chain carries TRBV7-9 and TRBJ1-1; a possible D gene is TRBD1 (6 bases). Trimming took 5 bases from V and 1 from J, leaving 11 bases between them. This CDR3 is 14 amino acids long. Germline assignment: CDR1 SEHNR and CDR2 FQNEAQ (reference sequence). CDR3 nucleotides: TGTGCCAGCAGCCCCGGACAGAGGAACACTGAAGCTTTCTTT. It translates to CASSPGQRNTEAFF.

The rearrangement joins TRBV20-1 to TRBJ2-4; D is unclear. Germline V gene sequence: CDR1 DFQATT, CDR2 SNEGSKA (reference sequence). The germline V and J ends were trimmed by 3 bases and 0 bases, with 6 bases remaining between them. The length of the CDR3 is 13 residues. CDR3 residues: CSASDLAKNIQYF. CDR3 sequence (DNA): TGCAGTGCTAGTGACCTAGCCAAAAACATTCAGTACTTC.

The chain is built from TRBV5-1 and TRBJ1-3; no clear D gene. Between the trimmed V and J ends, which lost 0 bases and 8 bases, there was a span of 9 bases. The CDR3 consists of 13 residues. Looked up from germline, CDR1 is SGHRS and CDR2 is YFSETQ. The DNA for the CDR3 is TGCGCCAGCAGCTTGGACCACTCTGACACCATATATTTT. This encodes CASSLDHSDTIYF.

J is TRBJ1-4 and V is TRBV7-3; unclear D gene. Germline loops: CDR1 SGHTA, CDR2 FQGTGA. The CDR3 has 15 amino acids. The V end lost 5 bases, the J end lost 0 bases, and 10 bases lay between the germline ends. The CDR3 bases are TGTGCCAGCAGCCCTACCGGGACAACTAATGAAAAACTGTTTTTT. This sequence encodes CASSPTGTTNEKLFF.

The chain has TRBV27 and TRBJ2-3; possible D gene TRBD2, 6 bases. This CDR3 has 13 amino acids. Germline loops: CDR1 MNHEY, CDR2 SMNVEV (reference sequence). V was clipped by 6 bases and J by 1 base, with 8 bases between them. The CDR3 spells CASRDYRTDTQYF. CDR3 nucleotides: TGTGCCAGCAGGGACTACCGCACAGATACGCAGTATTTT.

CDR3 residues: CAISESGGGTSYEQYF. Here the CDR3 DNA reads TGTGCCATCAGTGAGTCGGGCGGGGGGACCTCCTACGAGCAGTACTTC. This sequence joins TRBV10-3 and TRBJ2-7; 8 positions match TRBD2. Germline trimming cut 0 bases from V and 0 bases from J; bases unmatched to any gene: 4. This CDR3 has 16 amino acids. Germline CDR1 ENHRY, CDR2 SYGVKD.